The present T cell receptor (beta chain) was sequenced within a study of CD8 T cells in ankylosing spondylitis. Study findings and constraints: Apparently characteristic of ankylosing spondylitis blood was a TCR beta motif (roughly eight highly homologous variants). Disease-associated clones were CD8+ and fairly uncommon in peripheral blood. Clones tied to disease were said to be significantly enriched in matched ankylosing spondylitis synovial fluid.

At least ten counts were recorded for this clonotype. Its antigen is currently unknown. Libraries of TCR beta came from quantitative 5'-RACE with molecular barcodes. TCRdb itself ran the 5' RACE reads through MiXCR, one entry per CDR3 protein. The table lists roughly 120,000 distinct CDR3 sequences, approximately 6.8% of them singletons. This receptor was identified in a male donor with ankylosing spondylitis or in good health (not recorded which). The specimen was blood, either unsorted or a sorted T cell fraction (not recorded which).

The CDR3 bases are TGCGCCAGCAGCCAAGGGGGCGGGAGAACAGATACGCAGTATTTT. This sequence encodes CASSQGGGRTDTQYF. The chain joins TRBV4-3 to TRBJ2-3, with 7 bases identical to TRBD2. J was trimmed by 3 bases and V by 1 base; bases with no gene match: 4. CDR3 length: 15 amino acids. CDR1 and CDR2 from the germline V gene are LGHNA and YSLEER.